This T cell receptor beta chain was identified during a study of long-term antiretroviral therapy in people with HIV. This CDR3 has 14 residues. J gave up 6 bases and V 3 bases, and 10 bases lay outside the gene matches. Germline values: CDR1 GTSNPN, CDR2 SVGIG (reference sequence). All donors provided no fewer than one pre-ART and no fewer than two post-ART PBMC samples. Overall study results and limits: Whereas controls had wider CDR3 length ranges, HIV repertoires had narrower ones. Clonal expansions arising prior to ART prevailed in the repertoire at every time point.

Survey level was the resolution at which the v3.0 immunoSEQ assay ran. TCRdb's table, derived via immunoSEQ multiplex PCR, lists solely in-frame clones and lacks some. The sample consists of 30,000 to 35,000 clones, 97% of them appearing once. With regard to this clone: Its target is unknown.

The V gene is TRBV30, the J gene TRBJ2-7, with 8 bases identical to TRBD2. This clonotype originated in a man younger than 40 with HIV. Sequencing used unsorted PBMCs, obtained 6.9 years after starting antiretroviral therapy. The CDR3 DNA is TGTGCCTGGAGCCGCGGACTAGCTGGTTCCGAGCAGTACTTC. Amino acids: CAWSRGLAGSEQYF.